Sequencing of this TCR beta chain was carried out in a study of blood T cell repertoires in COVID-19. Study context: The study drew acute and convalescent COVID-19 samples from the United States, Italy and Spain. Nucleic acid was either cDNA or gDNA, and it came from T cells, B-cell-depleted T cells, or PBMCs.

Patients at the Seattle site were enrolled during active infection and followed longitudinally. The data were produced by immunoSEQ multiplex PCR, yet TCRdb's version contains in-frame clones alone and is incomplete. Among about 90,000 clones listed, roughly 90% were seen once. V lost 7 bases, J lost 5 bases, and 8 bases stayed unmatched. The CDR3 runs to 15 residues. Per the germline V gene, CDR1 is SGHTA and CDR2 is FQGNSA. The source is a man in his fifties or sixties with COVID-19, enrolled during active disease. This chain uses TRBV7-2 with TRBJ2-1; TRBD2 aligns across 10 bases. The sequenced sample consisted of peripheral blood. The CDR3 DNA follows: TGTGCCAGCAACTCCCTTAGCGGGGGGAACAATGAGCAGTTCTTC. Translation gives CASNSLSGGNNEQFF.